Below are 17 T cell receptor beta chains sequenced from a single sample in a study of cytomegalovirus exposure and HLA in healthy donors listed by TCRdb under 2017. Libraries were constructed by the immunoSEQ multiplex PCR assay. For the multiplex PCR, a mixture combining 60 forward primers for TCR Vbeta segments and 13 reverse primers for TCR Jbeta segments was used. TCRdb took this table from immuneACCESS and kept in-frame rearrangements with V and J called. Such tables lack part of the clones; where checked against another copy, unresolved V genes explain under half of the gap, and the rest is unexplained. Here the sample has about 110,000 clones; roughly 69% occur a single time. About 7.9% of the sample rests with the top ten. The sequenced sample was PBMCs. The receptors come from a woman in her thirties or forties in good health and CMV-seropositive.

This clone was found a few times. The chain is built from TRBV7-8 and TRBJ2-3, with 7 bases that match TRBD1. With 5 bases clipped from V and 2 bases from J, the junction kept 10 bases outside the gene matches. Germline V lookup: CDR1 SGHVS, CDR2 FQNEAQ. The CDR3 runs to 16 residues. In nucleotides, the CDR3 is TGTGCCAGCAGCATAACCGGGACAGCACTCACAGATACGCAGTATTTT. Its protein product is CASSITGTALTDTQYF.

This clone was found a few times. The CDR3 region has the DNA TGTGCCAGCAGCTCGGTAGGACAGGGCCCCTACGAGCAGTACTTC. Its protein is CASSSVGQGPYEQYF. The chain recombines TRBV7-6 with TRBJ2-7; 8 nucleotides agree with TRBD1. The germline gives CDR1 SGHVS, CDR2 FNYEAQ. With 4 bases clipped from V and 2 bases from J, the junction kept 7 bases outside the gene matches. The CDR3 is 15 amino acids.

The chain combines TRBV2 with TRBJ1-1, with a tentative D call TRBD1 (5 bases). CDR3 length equals 14 residues. Trimming took off 4 bases at V and 5 bases at J, with 14 bases between the two ends. Germline loops: CDR1 SNHLY, CDR2 FYNNEI. CDR3 residues: CASSAWTMETEAFF. As DNA, the CDR3 is TGTGCCAGCAGTGCATGGACAATGGAGACTGAAGCTTTCTTT.

The J gene is TRBJ1-6, the V gene TRBV4-2; TRBD1 matches at 7 bases. Losses at the gene ends were 3 bases for V and 7 bases for J; bases not matched to a gene: 6. The CDR3 is made up of 15 amino acids. CDR1 is LGHNA and CDR2 is YNFKEQ in the germline V gene. The CDR3 here is CASSHPGQWNSPLHF. In DNA form, the CDR3 reads TGTGCCAGCAGCCACCCGGGACAGTGGAATTCACCCCTCCACTTT.

The chain recombines TRBV5-4 with TRBJ1-5; a possible D gene is TRBD1 (5 bases). The length of the CDR3 is 14 residues. Germline CDR1 reads SGHNT; CDR2 reads YYREEE (reference sequence). Trimming left V 1 base short and J 4 bases short, with 9 bases between. CDR3 protein: CASSLNGGNQPQHF. CDR3 DNA sequence: TGTGCCAGCAGCTTGAACGGGGGAAATCAGCCCCAGCATTTT.

The V and J genes are TRBV27 and TRBJ2-7; 9 positions match TRBD1. CDR1 MNHEY and CDR2 SMNVEV come from the germline V gene (reference sequence). Losses at the gene ends were 2 bases for V and 6 bases for J; bases not matched to a gene: 5. The length of the CDR3 is 14 residues. This CDR3 is CASSLRDRAAEQYF. For the CDR3, the DNA is TGTGCCAGCAGTTTACGGGACAGGGCGGCCGAGCAGTACTTC.

The chain is built from TRBV6-5 and TRBJ1-1; no firm D call. Germline CDR1 is MNHEY and CDR2 is SVGAGI. V shed 6 bases and J shed 1 base, with 9 bases lying between them. This CDR3 is 13 amino acids long. Here the CDR3 reads CASRVRGNTEAFF. The CDR3 DNA follows: TGTGCCAGCAGAGTGAGAGGGAACACTGAAGCTTTCTTT.

The table lists this clone with a few counts. The genes are TRBV4-1 and TRBJ1-6; D is uncertain. Germline CDR1 MGHRA, CDR2 YSYEKL. V shed 1 base and J shed 10 bases, with 14 bases lying between them. The CDR3 length is 15 residues. CDR3 coding DNA: TGCGCCAGCAGCCAAGCACAGCCCGAGGGATCACCCCTCCACTTT. It specifies CASSQAQPEGSPLHF.

This chain joins TRBV4-3 and TRBJ2-2, with 8 nucleotides matching TRBD2. CDR1 is LGHNA, CDR2 YSLEER, per germline. The CDR3 consists of 16 residues. The ends lost 4 bases at V and 4 bases at J; junction bases unmatched: 8. The CDR3 DNA is TGCGCCAGCAGCCTCCTAGGCCTAGCGGGCACCGGGGAGCTGTTTTTT. This gives the protein CASSLLGLAGTGELFF.

The chain uses TRBV4-3 and TRBJ1-2, with 11 bases fitting TRBD1. V shed 0 bases, J shed 4 bases, and the junction held 4 bases outside the gene matches. This CDR3 has 16 amino acids. Per the germline V gene, CDR1 is LGHNA and CDR2 is YSLEER. The CDR3 region has the DNA TGCGCCAGCAGCCAAGATTGGACAGGGGGCGCCTATGGCTACACCTTC. This translates into CASSQDWTGGAYGYTF.

The rearrangement joins TRBV4-1 to TRBJ2-7; D remains unclear. Germline CDR1 and CDR2: MGHRA and YSYEKL. V was pared by 1 base and J by 6 bases, with 19 bases between. The CDR3 has 16 residues. CDR3 region: CASSQGGGFEPTEQYF. Written as DNA, the CDR3 is TGCGCCAGCAGCCAAGGTGGCGGATTTGAGCCAACCGAGCAGTACTTC.

The CDR3: CASRFTVNTEAFF. The CDR3 DNA reads as TGTGCCAGCAGGTTTACGGTGAACACTGAAGCTTTCTTT. This chain joins TRBV7-3 and TRBJ1-1; D is unresolved. The CDR3 loop spans 13 amino acids. Germline CDR1 and CDR2: SGHTA and FQGTGA. V was cut by 6 bases and J by 0 bases, with 8 bases left in between.

This clone is a singleton in its sample. V and J are TRBV6-1 and TRBJ2-5; tentatively, D is TRBD2 (5 bases). This CDR3 is 11 amino acids long. Germline loops: CDR1 MNHNS, CDR2 SASEGT. V lost 6 bases, J lost 8 bases, and 10 bases lay in between. Written as DNA, the CDR3 is TGTGCCAGCAGCCTCGGGGATACCCAGTACTTC. It translates to CASSLGDTQYF.

The chain has TRBV18 and TRBJ1-1; a weak D match, TRBD1 (5 bases). This CDR3 spans 14 amino acids. V lost 6 bases to trimming and J lost 11 bases, with 22 bases between them. CDR1 and CDR2 from the germline V gene are KGHSH and LQKENI. The CDR3 region is CASSNPSLGRDAFF. For the CDR3, the DNA is TGTGCCAGCTCTAACCCATCGTTAGGCAGGGATGCTTTCTTT. The whole variable domain, filled in from reference TRBV18 and TRBJ1-1, reads NAGVMQNPRHLVRRRGQEARLRCSPMKGHSHVYWYRQLPEEGLKFMVYLQKENIIDESGMPKERFSAEFPKEGPSILRIQQVVRGDSAAYFCASSNPSLGRDAFFGQGTRLTVV.

The chain has TRBV10-2 and TRBJ1-6; D call uncertain. The CDR3 runs 15 residues. Per the germline V gene, CDR1 is WSHSY and CDR2 is SAAADI. Trimming stripped 2 bases from V and 6 bases from J, with 11 bases between. CDR3 sequence (DNA): TGCGCCAGCAGTGAGCTGACGGAGGGTAATTCACCCCTCCACTTT. This codes for CASSELTEGNSPLHF.

This rearrangement joins TRBV18 to TRBJ2-1, with 7 bases that match TRBD2. CDR1 KGHSH and CDR2 LQKENI come from the germline V gene. The junction had 11 bases not matched to a gene; V was cut back by 3 bases and J by 3 bases. This CDR3 is built from 17 residues. The CDR3, as DNA: TGTGCCAGCTCACCCTTTCCTAGCGGCGGTAGCTACAATGAGCAGTTCTTC. Its translation: CASSPFPSGGSYNEQFF.

V is TRBV23-1 and J is TRBJ2-7; perhaps TRBD1 as D (5 bases). TRBV23-1 is annotated as an ORF whose role is uncertain. The V end lost 0 bases, the J end lost 2 bases, and 14 bases lay between the germline ends. The CDR3 is made up of 16 amino acids. CDR3: CASSQSGQGLAYEQYF. Written as DNA, the CDR3 is TGCGCCAGCAGTCAATCTGGCCAGGGTTTAGCCTACGAGCAGTACTTC.